The TCR beta chain under discussion was sequenced for a study of blood T cell repertoires in COVID-19. Study overall: Material from acute and convalescent COVID-19 was sourced from the United States, Italy and Spain. T cells, B-cell-depleted T cells, or PBMCs provided the cDNA or gDNA that served as material.

Per the original methods: Estimated nucleated cell counts came from reference gene primer amplification. The assay was immunoSEQ multiplex PCR, and TCRdb's table has in-frame clones only and misses some. That table gives V, J and clone size, and the DNA gave D and trimming. The sample lists 150,000 to 160,000 clones, around 85% seen once, with under 2.5% in the top ten. Germline V gives CDR1 MNHEY, CDR2 SMNVEV (reference sequence). The CDR3 length is 14 residues. V was clipped by 4 bases and J by 8 bases; unmatched bases: 7. The sequence derives from a woman between 70 and 85 years old with acute or convalescent COVID-19. The genes are TRBV27 and TRBJ1-2; TRBD1 agrees at 10 bases. The specimen sequenced was peripheral blood. The CDR3 region is CASSWDRGSRGYTF. CDR3 nucleotides: TGTGCCAGCAGTTGGGACAGGGGAAGCCGCGGCTACACCTTC.